This note documents a single T cell receptor beta chain sequence. Its antigen is currently not known. Nothing much larger sits one base from this clone, and base qualities are not available. The identical CDR3 is also encoded by other nucleotide sequences in the sample. Trimming takes 2 bases off V and 0 bases off J; junction bases not matched to a gene: 4. CDR1 and CDR2 were assigned from the germline V gene as SGHTA and FQGNSA. Inclusive of the bounding cysteine and phenylalanine, the CDR3 is 15 residues long. The read is trimmed to its CDR3 DNA, 45 bases read in frame from base 1. This specimen comes from a study of shared clonotypes between healthy human individuals (dated by TCRdb to 2018 to 2021). Some background on the complete study: The cohort included three men and a couple of women between 18 and 49 years of age. Each donor's leukapheresis produced roughly between roughly 0.85 and 10 billion PBMCs. To estimate repertoire size and how much clonotypes are shared between individuals, the study performed deep sequencing of blood TCR repertoires from five healthy adults. Libraries were prepared and TCR repertoires were sequenced by different laboratories using diverse techniques, in order to increase sequencing depth and limit assay-specific biases. Per donor, three plates each were used for CD4 naive and CD4 memory, two for CD8 naive, and one for CD8 memory. What the research found in general, with its limitations: Even with the large sequencing depth, rarefaction of the sorted-subset datasets indicated that sequencing was incomplete. When a handful of donors were compared, the shared fraction of clonotypes was about 5.4% for naive CD4, less than 4% for naive CD8, 2% to 2.5% for memory CD4, and 0.4% for memory CD8. Compared with non-shared clonotypes, the clonotypes found in all four sorted-subset donors had higher generation probabilities. The small number of donors limited the genetic and exposure-history diversity represented. Larger estimated clonotype richness was generally found for naive subsets than for memory subsets. Sampling was limited to blood, and TCR repertoires in tissue likely differ from TCR repertoires in blood. Pairwise subsampling indicated that sequencing depth was expected to affect the degree of clonotype sharing among donors.

TCR CDR3 regions were amplified from genomic DNA by multiplex PCR using the deep immunoSEQ assay. Extracted genomic DNA from each cell subset was spread evenly across all wells of several immunoSEQ 96-well plates, with each plate serving as a replicate. For sorted subsets, around 200 ng genomic DNA, equal to 30,000 to 35,000 T cell genomes, was loaded into each replicate PCR. Purified libraries were quantified with a Qubit 3.0 fluorometer, sized on a Bioanalyzer 2100, and re-quantified with the KAPA Library Quantification kit. Each immunoSEQ 96-well plate was sequenced on its own single-read 150-cycle Illumina NextSeq 550 flow cell. From the authors' description of their analysis: Because the immunoSEQ output included only junctional sequences and no quality scores, the filtering could not be the same as the filtering used for full-length reads. Sequences were annotated with PyIR, a Python wrapper for IgBLAST v1.9, and V/J genes and CDR3 were assigned using IMGT germline references. Reads were removed for weak V/J assignments (E-value above 1e-6), missing CDR3, stop codons, out-of-frame junctions, or ambiguous translated residues. V3J clonotypes were defined as sequences sharing the same inferred V gene, J gene, and CDR3 amino acid sequence. To compute the percentage overlap between repertoires, the number of shared unique clonotypes was divided by the size of the smaller repertoire. RTK rarefaction, the Chao1 estimator, and Recon v2.1 estimates of unobserved clonotypes were used to assess repertoire richness. OLGA was used to compute generation probabilities for all TCRbeta clonotypes that the gDNA method yielded from a handful of donors. TCRdb provides this immuneACCESS table in a form limited to in-frame rearrangements. Some clones are lacking; in checked studies, under half of them reflect an unresolved V gene, and why the rest are absent is not known. V, J and clone size were drawn from that table, and D and trimming were deduced from the DNA. This sample comprises under 2,500,000 clones, 90% to 96% of them detected only once. The leading ten clones occupy 0.13% of the sample.

Healthy HIV-negative adults with no recently reported acute infections or vaccinations were included as donors. All donors were Caucasian adults living in Nashville, Tennessee, USA. Magnetic negative selection was used to enrich CD4+ T cells, after which naive cells were positively selected on CD45RA and the negative fraction became the memory subset. After blood collection by leukapheresis, PBMCs were isolated using Ficoll-Histopaque density gradient centrifugation and then cryopreserved in the vapor phase of liquid nitrogen. Analytical flow cytometry was used to check the purity and quantity of each magnetically sorted T cell population. From each sorted fraction, genomic DNA was isolated and quantified by UV absorbance on a Nanodrop 2000c.

This sequence originates from a man between 18 and 35 years old in good health. The chain joins TRBV7-2 to TRBJ2-7, with 7 bases matching TRBD2. Sequences were obtained from naive CD4+ T cells sorted from blood. Interpreted using the paper, the cell subset or site label stands for: CD45RA+ positively selected. The CDR3 reads as follows: CASSLRGGSSYEQYF. The DNA reads TGTGCCAGCAGCTTAAGAGGCGGGAGCTCCTACGAGCAGTACTTC.